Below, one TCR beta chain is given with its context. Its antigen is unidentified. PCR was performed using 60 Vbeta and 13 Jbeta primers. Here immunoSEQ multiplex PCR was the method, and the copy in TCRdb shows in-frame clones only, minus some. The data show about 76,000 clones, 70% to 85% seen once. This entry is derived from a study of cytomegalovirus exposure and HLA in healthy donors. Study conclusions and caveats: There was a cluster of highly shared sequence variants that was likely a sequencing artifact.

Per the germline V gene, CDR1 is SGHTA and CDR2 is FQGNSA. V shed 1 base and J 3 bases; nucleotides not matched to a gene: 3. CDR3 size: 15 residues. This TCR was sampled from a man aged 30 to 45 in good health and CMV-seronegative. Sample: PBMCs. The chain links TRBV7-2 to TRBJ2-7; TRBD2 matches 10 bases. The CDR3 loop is CASSLDLAGVYEQYF. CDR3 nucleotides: TGTGCCAGCAGCTTAGACCTAGCGGGAGTCTACGAGCAGTACTTC.